This TCR beta chain was obtained from a study of blood T cell repertoires in COVID-19. Background on the study: T cells, B-cell-depleted T cells, or PBMCs provided the cDNA or gDNA that served as material.

Original handling: Reference gene primers were amplified, and this amplification served to estimate nucleated cell counts. Here immunoSEQ multiplex PCR was the method, and the copy in TCRdb shows in-frame clones only, minus some. V and J calls plus clone size are reproduced from that table; the DNA served to infer D and trimming. Found here are over 350,000 clones, roughly 92% of them singletons; the top ten hold about 0.9%. Those designated as exposed participants met a COVID-19 case within 2 weeks before study entry. The table lists this clone with a count of one. CDR3 size: 18 residues. Germline-derived CDR1 and CDR2 are SEHNR and FQNEAQ (reference sequence). With 1 base removed from V and 0 bases from J, the gap between germline ends came to 17 bases.

The J gene is TRBJ2-3, the V gene TRBV7-9; possible D gene TRBD1, 6 bases. The sequenced sample consisted of PBMCs or T cells enriched from blood (not recorded which). The TCR sequence derives from a middle-aged woman who had been exposed to COVID-19. This CDR3 reads CASSLVATRDRSTDTQYF. In DNA, the CDR3 is TGTGCCAGCAGCTTAGTAGCCACCCGAGACAGGAGCACAGATACGCAGTATTTT.